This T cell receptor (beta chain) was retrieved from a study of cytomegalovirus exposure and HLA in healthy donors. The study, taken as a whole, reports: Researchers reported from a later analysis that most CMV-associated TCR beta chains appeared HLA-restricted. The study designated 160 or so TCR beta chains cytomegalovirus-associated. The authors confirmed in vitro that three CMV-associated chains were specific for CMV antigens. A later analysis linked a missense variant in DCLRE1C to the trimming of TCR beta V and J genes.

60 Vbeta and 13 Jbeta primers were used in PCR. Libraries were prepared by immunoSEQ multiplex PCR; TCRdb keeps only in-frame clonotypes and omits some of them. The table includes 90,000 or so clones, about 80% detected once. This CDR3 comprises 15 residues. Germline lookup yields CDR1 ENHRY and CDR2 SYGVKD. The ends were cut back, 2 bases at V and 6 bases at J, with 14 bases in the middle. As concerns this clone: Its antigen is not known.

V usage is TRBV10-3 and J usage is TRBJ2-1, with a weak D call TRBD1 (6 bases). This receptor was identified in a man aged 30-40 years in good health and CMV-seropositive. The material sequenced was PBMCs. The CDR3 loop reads CAISEGGGGTNEQFF. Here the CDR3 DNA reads TGTGCCATCAGTGAGGGTGGGGGCGGAACCAATGAGCAGTTCTTC.